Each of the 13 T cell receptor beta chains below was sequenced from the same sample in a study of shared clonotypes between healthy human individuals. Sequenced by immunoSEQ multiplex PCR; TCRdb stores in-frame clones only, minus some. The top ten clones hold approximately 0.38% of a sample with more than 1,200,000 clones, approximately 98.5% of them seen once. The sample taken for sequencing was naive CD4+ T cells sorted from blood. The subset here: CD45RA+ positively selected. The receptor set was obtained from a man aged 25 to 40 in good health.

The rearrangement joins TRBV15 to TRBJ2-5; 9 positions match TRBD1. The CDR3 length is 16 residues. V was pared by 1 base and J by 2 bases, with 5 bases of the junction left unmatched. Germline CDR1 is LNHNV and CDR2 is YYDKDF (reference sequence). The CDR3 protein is CATSRGGQGIQETQYF. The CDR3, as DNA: TGTGCCACCAGCAGAGGGGGACAGGGAATACAAGAGACCCAGTACTTC.

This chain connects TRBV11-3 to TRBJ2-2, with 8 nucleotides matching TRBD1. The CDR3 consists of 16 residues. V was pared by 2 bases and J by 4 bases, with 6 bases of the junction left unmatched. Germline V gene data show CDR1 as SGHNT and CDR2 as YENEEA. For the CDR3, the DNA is TGTGCCAGCAGCTTAAGACAGGGGACAGGCACCGGGGAGCTGTTTTTT. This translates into CASSLRQGTGTGELFF.

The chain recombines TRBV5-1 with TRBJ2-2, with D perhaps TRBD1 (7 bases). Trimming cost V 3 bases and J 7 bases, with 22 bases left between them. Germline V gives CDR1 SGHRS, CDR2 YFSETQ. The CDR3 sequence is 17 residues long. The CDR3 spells CASSSEQGGPGLGELFF. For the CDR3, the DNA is TGCGCCAGCAGCTCAGAACAAGGGGGCCCGGGACTCGGGGAGCTGTTTTTT. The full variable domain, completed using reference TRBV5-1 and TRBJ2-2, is KAGVTQTPRYLIKTRGQQVTLSCSPISGHRSVSWYQQTPGQGLQFLFEYFSETQRNKGNFPGRFSGRQFSNSRSEMNVSTLELGDSALYLCASSSEQGGPGLGELFFGEGSRLTVL.

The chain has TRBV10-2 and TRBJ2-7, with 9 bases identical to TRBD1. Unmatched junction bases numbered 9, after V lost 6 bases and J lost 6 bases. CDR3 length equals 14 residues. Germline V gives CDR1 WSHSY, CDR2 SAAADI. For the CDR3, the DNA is TGCGCCAGCAGCTTCGCCGGGACAGGGATCGAGCAGTACTTC. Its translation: CASSFAGTGIEQYF.

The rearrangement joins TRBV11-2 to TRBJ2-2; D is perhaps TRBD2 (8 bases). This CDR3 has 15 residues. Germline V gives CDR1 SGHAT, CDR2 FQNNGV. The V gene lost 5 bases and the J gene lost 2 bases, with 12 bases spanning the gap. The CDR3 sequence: CASSREGANTGELFF. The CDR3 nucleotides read TGTGCCAGCAGCCGGGAGGGGGCTAACACCGGGGAGCTGTTTTTT.

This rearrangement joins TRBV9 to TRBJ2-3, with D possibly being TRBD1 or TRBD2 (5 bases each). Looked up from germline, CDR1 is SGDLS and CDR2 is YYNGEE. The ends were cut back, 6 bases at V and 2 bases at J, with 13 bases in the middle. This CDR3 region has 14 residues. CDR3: CASKRDHNTDTQYF. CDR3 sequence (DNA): TGTGCCAGCAAGAGGGACCACAACACAGATACGCAGTATTTT.

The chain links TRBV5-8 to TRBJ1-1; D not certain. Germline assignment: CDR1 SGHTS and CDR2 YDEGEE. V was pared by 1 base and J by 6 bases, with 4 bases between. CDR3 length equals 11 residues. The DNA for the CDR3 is TGTGCCAGCAGCTTGTGGGCTGAAGCTTTCTTT. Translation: CASSLWAEAFF. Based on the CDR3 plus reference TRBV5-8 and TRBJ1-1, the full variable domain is EAGVTQSPTHLIKTRGQQATLRCSPISGHTSVYWYQQALGLGLQFLLWYDEGEERNRGNFPPRFSGRQFPNYSSELNVNALELEDSALYLCASSLWAEAFFGQGTRLTVV.

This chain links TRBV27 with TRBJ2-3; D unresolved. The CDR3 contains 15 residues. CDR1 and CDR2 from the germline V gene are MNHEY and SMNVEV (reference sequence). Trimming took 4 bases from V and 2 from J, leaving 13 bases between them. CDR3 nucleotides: TGTGCCAGCAGTTCAAGCGTTGGTTCCACAGATACGCAGTATTTT. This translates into CASSSSVGSTDTQYF.

CDR3 region: CASSLDHGVYNEQFF. CDR3 DNA: TGTGCCAGCAGCTTAGATCACGGAGTATACAATGAGCAGTTCTTC. This chain joins TRBV11-3 and TRBJ2-1; D gene ambiguous. The ends were cut back, 0 bases at V and 4 bases at J, with 10 bases in the middle. From germline, CDR1 is SGHNT and CDR2 YENEEA. The CDR3 is 15 residues long.

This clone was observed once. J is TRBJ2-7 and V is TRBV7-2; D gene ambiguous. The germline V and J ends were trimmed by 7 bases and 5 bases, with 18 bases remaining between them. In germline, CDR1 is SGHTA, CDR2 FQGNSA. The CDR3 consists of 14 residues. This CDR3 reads CASINVDWGNEQYF. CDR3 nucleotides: TGTGCCAGCATCAACGTCGACTGGGGAAACGAGCAGTACTTC. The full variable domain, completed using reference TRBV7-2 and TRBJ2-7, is GAGVSQSPSNKVTEKGKDVELRCDPISGHTALYWYRQSLGQGLEFLIYFQGNSAPDKSGLPSDRFSAERTGGSVSTLTIQRTQQEDSAVYLCASINVDWGNEQYFGPGTRLTVT.

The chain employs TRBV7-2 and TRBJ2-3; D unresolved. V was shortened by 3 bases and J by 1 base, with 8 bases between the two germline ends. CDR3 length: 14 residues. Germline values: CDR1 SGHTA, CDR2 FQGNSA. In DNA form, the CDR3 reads TGTGCCAGCAGCTTGGGTCCTGGCACAGATACGCAGTATTTT. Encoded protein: CASSLGPGTDTQYF.

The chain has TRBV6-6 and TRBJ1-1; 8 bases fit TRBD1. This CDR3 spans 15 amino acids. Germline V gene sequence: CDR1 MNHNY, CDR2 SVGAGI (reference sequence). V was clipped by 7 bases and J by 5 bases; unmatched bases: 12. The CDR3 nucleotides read TGTGCCAGCAACCCACGTACAGGGGGAAGAACTGAAGCTTTCTTT. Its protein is CASNPRTGGRTEAFF.

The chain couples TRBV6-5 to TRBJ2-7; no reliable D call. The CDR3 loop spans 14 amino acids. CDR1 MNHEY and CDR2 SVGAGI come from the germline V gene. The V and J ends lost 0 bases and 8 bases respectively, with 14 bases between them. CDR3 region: CASSYSDGVRKQYF. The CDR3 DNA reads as TGTGCCAGCAGTTACTCCGACGGTGTACGAAAGCAGTACTTC.